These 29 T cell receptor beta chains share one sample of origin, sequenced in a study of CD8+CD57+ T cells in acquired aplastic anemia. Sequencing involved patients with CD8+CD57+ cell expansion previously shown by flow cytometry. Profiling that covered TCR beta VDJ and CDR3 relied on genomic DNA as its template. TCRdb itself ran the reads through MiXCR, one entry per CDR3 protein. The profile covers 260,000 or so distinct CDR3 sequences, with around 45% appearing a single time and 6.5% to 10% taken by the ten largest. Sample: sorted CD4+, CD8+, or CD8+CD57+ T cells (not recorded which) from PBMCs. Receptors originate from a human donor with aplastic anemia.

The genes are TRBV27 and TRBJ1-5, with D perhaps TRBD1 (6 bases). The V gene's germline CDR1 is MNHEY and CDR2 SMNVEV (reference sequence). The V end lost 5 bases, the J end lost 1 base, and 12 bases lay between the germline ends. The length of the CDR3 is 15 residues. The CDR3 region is CASSARGLSNQPQHF. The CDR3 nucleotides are TGTGCCAGCAGTGCCCGGGGGCTAAGCAATCAGCCCCAGCATTTT.

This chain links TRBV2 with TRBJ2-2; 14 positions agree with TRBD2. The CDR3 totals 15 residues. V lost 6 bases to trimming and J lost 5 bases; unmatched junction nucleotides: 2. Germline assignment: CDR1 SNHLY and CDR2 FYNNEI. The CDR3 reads CASRTSGRGTGELFF. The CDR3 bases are TGTGCCAGCAGGACTAGCGGGAGGGGTACCGGGGAGCTGTTTTTT.

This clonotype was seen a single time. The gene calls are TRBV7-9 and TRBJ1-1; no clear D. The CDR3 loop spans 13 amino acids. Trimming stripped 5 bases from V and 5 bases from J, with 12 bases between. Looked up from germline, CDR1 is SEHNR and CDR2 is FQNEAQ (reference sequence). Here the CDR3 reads CASSPQPGTEAFF. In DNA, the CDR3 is TGTGCCAGCAGCCCCCAGCCGGGGACTGAAGCTTTCTTT.

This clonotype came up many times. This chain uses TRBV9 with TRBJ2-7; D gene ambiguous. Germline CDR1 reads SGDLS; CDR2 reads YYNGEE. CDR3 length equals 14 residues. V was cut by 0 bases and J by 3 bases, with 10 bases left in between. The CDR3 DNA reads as TGTGCCAGCAGCGTAGGAGACATTCTCTACGAGCAGTACTTC. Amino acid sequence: CASSVGDILYEQYF.

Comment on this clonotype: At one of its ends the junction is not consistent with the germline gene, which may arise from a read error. The CDR3 DNA follows: TGCAGCTTAGTCCAGGTGGGGGAGACCCAGTGCTTC. This encodes CSLVQVGETQCF. The V gene is TRBV29-1, the J gene TRBJ2-5, with D perhaps being TRBD1 or TRBD2 (5 bases each). The CDR3 has 12 amino acids. The germline V gene has CDR1 SQVTM and CDR2 ANQGSEA.

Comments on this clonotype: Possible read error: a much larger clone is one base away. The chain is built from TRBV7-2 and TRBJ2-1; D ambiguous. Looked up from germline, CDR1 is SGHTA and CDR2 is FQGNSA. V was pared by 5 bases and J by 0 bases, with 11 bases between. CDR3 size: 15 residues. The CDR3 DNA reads TGTGCCAGCAGCCCCAAGGGTCTCTCCTACAATGAGCAGTTCTTC. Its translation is CASSPKGLSYNEQFF.

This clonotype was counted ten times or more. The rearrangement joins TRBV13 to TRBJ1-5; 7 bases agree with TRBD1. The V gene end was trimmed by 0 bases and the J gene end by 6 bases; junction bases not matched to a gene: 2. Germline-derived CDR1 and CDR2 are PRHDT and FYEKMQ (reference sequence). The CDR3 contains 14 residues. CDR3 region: CASSLGTGTQPQHF. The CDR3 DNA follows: TGTGCCAGCAGCTTAGGGACAGGGACTCAGCCCCAGCATTTT.

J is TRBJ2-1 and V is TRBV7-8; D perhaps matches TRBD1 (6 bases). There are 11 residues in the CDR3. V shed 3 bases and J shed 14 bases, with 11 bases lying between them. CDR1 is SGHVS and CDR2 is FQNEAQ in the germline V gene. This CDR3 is CASSLRGSEFF. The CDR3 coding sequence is TGTGCCAGCAGCTTGAGGGGGAGTGAGTTCTTC.

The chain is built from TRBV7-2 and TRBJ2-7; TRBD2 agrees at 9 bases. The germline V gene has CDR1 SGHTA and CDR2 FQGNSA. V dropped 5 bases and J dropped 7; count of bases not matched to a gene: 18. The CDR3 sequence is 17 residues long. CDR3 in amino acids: CASSDPARLAEYNEQYF. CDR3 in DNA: TGTGCCAGCAGCGACCCCGCGAGACTAGCGGAGTACAATGAGCAGTACTTC.

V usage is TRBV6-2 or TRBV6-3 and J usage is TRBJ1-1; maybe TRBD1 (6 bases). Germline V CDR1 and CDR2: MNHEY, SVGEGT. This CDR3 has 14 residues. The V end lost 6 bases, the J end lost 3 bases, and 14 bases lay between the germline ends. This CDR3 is CASSNTGTYTEAFF. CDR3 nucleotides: TGTGCCAGCAGCAACACAGGGACCTACACTGAAGCTTTCTTT.

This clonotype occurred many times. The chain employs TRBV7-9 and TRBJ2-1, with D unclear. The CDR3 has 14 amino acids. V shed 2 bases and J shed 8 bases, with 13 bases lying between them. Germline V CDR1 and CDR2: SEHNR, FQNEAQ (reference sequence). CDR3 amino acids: CASSLPDGRDEQFF. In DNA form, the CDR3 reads TGTGCCAGCAGCTTACCGGACGGAAGAGATGAGCAGTTCTTC.

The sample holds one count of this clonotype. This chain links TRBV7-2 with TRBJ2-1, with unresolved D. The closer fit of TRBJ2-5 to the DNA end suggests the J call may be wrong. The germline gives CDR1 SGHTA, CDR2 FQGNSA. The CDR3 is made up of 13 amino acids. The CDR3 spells CASSFYGKETQYF. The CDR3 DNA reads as TGTGCCAGCAGCTTTTATGGGAAAGAGACCCAGTACTTC.

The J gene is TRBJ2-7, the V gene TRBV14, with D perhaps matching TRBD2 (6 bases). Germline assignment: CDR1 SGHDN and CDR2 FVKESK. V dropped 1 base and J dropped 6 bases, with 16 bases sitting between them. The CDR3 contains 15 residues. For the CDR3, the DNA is TGTGCCAGCAGCCAAGGCCGGGGGAAAATTAGCGAGCAGTACTTC. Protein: CASSQGRGKISEQYF.

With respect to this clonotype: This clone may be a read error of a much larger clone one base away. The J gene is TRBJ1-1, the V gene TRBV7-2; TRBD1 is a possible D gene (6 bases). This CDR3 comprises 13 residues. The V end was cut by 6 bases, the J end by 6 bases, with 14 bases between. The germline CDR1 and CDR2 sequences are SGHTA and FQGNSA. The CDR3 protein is CASSSPGDAEAFF. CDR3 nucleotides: TGTGCCAGCAGTTCCCCAGGGGACGCTGAAGCTTTCTTT.

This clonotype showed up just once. As DNA, the CDR3 is TGTGCCAGCAGCTTAGTGGGGACAGGGGCAGTTGGCTACACCTTC. Translating gives CASSLVGTGAVGYTF. The chain joins TRBV7-9 to TRBJ1-2; 10 bases are shared with TRBD1. Germline CDR1 SEHNR, CDR2 FQNEAQ (reference sequence). V shed 1 base and J 7 bases; nucleotides not matched to a gene: 6. The CDR3 extends over 15 amino acids. Full variable domain (missing parts from reference TRBV7-9 and TRBJ1-2): DTGVSQNPRHKITKRGQNVTFRCDPISEHNRLYWYRQTLGQGPEFLTYFQNEAQLEKSRLLSDRFSAERPKGSFSTLEIQRTEQGDSAMYLCASSLVGTGAVGYTFGSGTRLTVV.

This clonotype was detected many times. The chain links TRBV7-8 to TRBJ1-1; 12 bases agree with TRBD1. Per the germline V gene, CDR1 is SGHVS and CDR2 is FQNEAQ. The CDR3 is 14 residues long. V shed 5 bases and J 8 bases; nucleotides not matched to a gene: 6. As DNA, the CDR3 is TGTGCCAGCAGCCCCAGGGACAGGGGGCGCGAAGCTTTCTTT. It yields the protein CASSPRDRGREAFF.

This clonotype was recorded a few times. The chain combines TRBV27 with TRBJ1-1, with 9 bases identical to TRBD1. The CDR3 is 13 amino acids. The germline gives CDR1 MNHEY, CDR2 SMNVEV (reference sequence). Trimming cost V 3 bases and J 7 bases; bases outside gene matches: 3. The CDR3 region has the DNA TGTGCCAGCAGTTTTGGGACAGGGAATGAAGCTTTCTTT. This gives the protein CASSFGTGNEAFF.

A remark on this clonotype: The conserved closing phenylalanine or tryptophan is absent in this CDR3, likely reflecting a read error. The CDR3 DNA reads as TGTGCCAGTAGTACCCCCCAGGGCAGAGTCTACACTGAAGCTTTCTAT. This translates into CASSTPQGRVYTEAFY. J is TRBJ1-1 and V is TRBV19, with D possibly being TRBD1 (5 bases). Germline CDR1 is LNHDA and CDR2 is SQIVND (reference sequence). The CDR3 extends over 16 amino acids. With 4 bases removed from V and 3 bases from J, the gap between germline ends came to 18 bases.

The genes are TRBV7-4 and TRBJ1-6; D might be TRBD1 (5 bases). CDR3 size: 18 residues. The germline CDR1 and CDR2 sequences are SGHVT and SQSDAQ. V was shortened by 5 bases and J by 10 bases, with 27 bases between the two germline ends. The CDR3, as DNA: TGTGCCAGCAGCAACACGGCATCGGGCTCAGAGCGGGGGTCACCCCTCCACTTT. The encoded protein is CASSNTASGSERGSPLHF.

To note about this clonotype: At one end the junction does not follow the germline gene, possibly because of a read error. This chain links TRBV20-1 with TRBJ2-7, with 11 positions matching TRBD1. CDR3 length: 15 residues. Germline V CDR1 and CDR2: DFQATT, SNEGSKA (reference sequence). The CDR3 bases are TGCAGTGCTCGAGAAGGGGGGACAGGGGGTGACGAGCAGTACTTC. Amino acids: CSAREGGTGGDEQYF.

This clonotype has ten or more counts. In DNA form, the CDR3 reads TGCGCCAGCAGCCCGACTGCTTCGTCTTACGAGCAGTACTTC. This sequence encodes CASSPTASSYEQYF. J is TRBJ2-7 and V is TRBV4-1; D is ambiguous. CDR1 and CDR2 from the germline V gene are MGHRA and YSYEKL. V lost 4 bases to trimming and J lost 4 bases, with 14 bases between them. This CDR3 region has 14 residues.

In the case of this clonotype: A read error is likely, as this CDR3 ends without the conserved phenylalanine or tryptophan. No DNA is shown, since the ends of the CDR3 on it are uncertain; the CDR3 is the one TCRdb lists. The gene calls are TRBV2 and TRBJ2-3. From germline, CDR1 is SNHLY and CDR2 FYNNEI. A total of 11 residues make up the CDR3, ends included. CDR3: CATASTDRTGY.

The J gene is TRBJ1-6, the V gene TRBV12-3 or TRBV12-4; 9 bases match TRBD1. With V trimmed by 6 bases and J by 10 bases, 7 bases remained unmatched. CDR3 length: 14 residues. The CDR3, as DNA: TGTGCCAGCAGGGGGGGACAGGGTGTCTCACCCCTCCACTTT. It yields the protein CASRGGQGVSPLHF.

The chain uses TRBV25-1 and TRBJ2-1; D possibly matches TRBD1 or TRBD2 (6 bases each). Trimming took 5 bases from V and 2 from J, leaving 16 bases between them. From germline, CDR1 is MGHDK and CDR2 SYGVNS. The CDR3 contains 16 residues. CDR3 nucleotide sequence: TGTGCCAGCAGTATATGGAGGAGGGGGGCCTACAATGAGCAGTTCTTC. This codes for CASSIWRRGAYNEQFF.

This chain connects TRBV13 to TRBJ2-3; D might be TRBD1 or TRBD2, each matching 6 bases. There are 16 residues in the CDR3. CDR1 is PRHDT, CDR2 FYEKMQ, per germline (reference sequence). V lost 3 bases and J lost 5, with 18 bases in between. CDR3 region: CASSFDPGAEKDTQYF. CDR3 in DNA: TGTGCCAGCAGCTTCGATCCGGGGGCCGAGAAAGATACGCAGTATTTT.

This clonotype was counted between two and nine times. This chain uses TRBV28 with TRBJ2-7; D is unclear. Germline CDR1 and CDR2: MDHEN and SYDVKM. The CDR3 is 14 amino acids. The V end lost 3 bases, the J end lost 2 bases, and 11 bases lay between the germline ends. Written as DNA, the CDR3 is TGTGCCAGCAGTTTCGGCAGGCCCGCCTACGAGCAGTACTTC. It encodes CASSFGRPAYEQYF.

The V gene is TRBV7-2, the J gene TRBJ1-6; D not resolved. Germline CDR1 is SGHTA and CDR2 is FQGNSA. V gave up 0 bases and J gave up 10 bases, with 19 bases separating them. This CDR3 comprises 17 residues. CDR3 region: CASSLAGVHLLESPLHF. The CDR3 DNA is TGTGCCAGCAGCTTAGCCGGGGTCCACCTCCTAGAGTCACCCCTCCACTTT. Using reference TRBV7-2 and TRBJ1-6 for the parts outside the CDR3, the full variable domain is GAGVSQSPSNKVTEKGKDVELRCDPISGHTALYWYRQSLGQGLEFLIYFQGNSAPDKSGLPSDRFSAERTGGSVSTLTIQRTQQEDSAVYLCASSLAGVHLLESPLHFGNGTRLTVT.

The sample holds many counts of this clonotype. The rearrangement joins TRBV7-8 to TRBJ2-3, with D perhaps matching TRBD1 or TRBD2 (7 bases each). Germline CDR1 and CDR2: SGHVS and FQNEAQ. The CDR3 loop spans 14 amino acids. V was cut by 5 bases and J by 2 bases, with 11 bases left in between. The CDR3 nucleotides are TGTGCCAGCAGCCAGGGGGGGCTCACAGATACGCAGTATTTT. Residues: CASSQGGLTDTQYF.

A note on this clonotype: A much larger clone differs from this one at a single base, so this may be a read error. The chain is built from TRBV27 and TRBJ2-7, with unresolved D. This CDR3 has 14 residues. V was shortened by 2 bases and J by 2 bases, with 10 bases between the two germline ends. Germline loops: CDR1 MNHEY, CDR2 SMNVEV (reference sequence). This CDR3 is CASSLSRSPYEQYF. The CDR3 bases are TGTGCCAGCAGTTTAAGCAGGTCCCCCTACGAGCAGTACTTC.